This T cell receptor beta chain was captured by sequencing in a study of Tregs in tolerant kidney transplant recipients. Points from the study as a whole: For some patients, primers changed over time, blocking nucleotide-level comparison. Findings come from small patient numbers and require larger validation.

As concerns this clone: Its antigen remains unidentified. The observed sequence ends 3 residues before the CDR3 terminus, with the missing tail filled in from the germline J gene.

Method: immunoSEQ multiplex PCR; TCRdb's copy keeps in-frame clones and lacks some. Its table records tens of thousands of clones. Germline values: CDR1 SGHTA, CDR2 FQGNSA. CDR3 size: 14 residues. V dropped 5 bases and J dropped 6; count of bases not matched to a gene: 8. V and J are TRBV7-2 and TRBJ2-3; 7 bases match TRBD1. This TCR was sampled from a human donor who received a combined kidney and bone marrow transplant. The source was CD4+ T cells from blood, collected before the transplant. The CDR3 region is CASSILTGWDTQYF. Partial CDR3 DNA: TGTGCCAGCAGCATCTTGACAGGGTGGGATACG.